This T cell receptor (beta chain) appears in the sequencing data of a study of PD-L1 blockade in urothelial cancer. Study summary: Of roughly 30 patients, around 25 were males with bladder-origin urothelial cancer. Per blood sample, T cells had a median of around 150,000. Samples came from 3 weeks, at the second dose, and 6 weeks into treatment.

Time point in this sample: peripheral blood 6 weeks after treatment start. Patient sample counts ranged from 1 to 8, pretreatment and on-treatment. This clone was counted a few times. Clones were read by immunoSEQ multiplex PCR, and TCRdb kept only the in-frame ones, dropping some. The sample carries about 66,000 clones, about 88% recorded once. The germline V and J ends were trimmed by 7 bases and 2 bases, with 17 bases remaining between them. This CDR3 is built from 16 residues. Germline CDR1 LNHDA, CDR2 SQIVND (reference sequence). This clonotype originated in a man in his sixties with urothelial cancer. The rearrangement uses TRBV19 and TRBJ2-2, with a tentative D call TRBD2 (6 bases). This material consisted of PBMCs, taken around atezolizumab (anti-PD-L1) treatment. For the CDR3, the DNA is TGTGCCAGTACTCCTCGGAGCGGGCCTAACACCGGGGAGCTGTTTTTT. Its protein product is CASTPRSGPNTGELFF.